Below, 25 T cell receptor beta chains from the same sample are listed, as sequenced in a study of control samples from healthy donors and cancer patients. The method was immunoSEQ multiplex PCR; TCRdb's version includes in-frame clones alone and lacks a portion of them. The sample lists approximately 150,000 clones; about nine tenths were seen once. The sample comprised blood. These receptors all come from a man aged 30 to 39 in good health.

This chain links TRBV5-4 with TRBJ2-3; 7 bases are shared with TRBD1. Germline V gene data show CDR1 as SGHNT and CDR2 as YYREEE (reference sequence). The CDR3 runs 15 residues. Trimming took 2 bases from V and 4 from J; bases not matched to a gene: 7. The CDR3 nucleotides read TGTGCCAGCAGCTTTTCTACAGGGGAAGCAGATACGCAGTATTTT. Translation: CASSFSTGEADTQYF.

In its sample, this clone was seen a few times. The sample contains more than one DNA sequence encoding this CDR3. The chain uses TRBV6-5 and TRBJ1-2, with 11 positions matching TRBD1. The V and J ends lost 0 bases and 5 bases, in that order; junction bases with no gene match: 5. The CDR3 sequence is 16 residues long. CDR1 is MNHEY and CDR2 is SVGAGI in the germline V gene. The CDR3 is CASSYSRTGGGYGYTF. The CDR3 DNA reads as TGTGCCAGCAGTTACTCTCGGACAGGGGGCGGGTATGGCTACACCTTC.

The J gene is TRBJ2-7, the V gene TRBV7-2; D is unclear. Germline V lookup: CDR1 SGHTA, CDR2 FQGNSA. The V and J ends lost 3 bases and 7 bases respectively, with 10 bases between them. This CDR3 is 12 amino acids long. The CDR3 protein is CASSLTLREQYF. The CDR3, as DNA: TGTGCCAGCAGCTTGACCCTTCGGGAGCAGTACTTC. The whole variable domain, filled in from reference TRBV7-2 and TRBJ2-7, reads GAGVSQSPSNKVTEKGKDVELRCDPISGHTALYWYRQSLGQGLEFLIYFQGNSAPDKSGLPSDRFSAERTGGSVSTLTIQRTQQEDSAVYLCASSLTLREQYFGPGTRLTVT.

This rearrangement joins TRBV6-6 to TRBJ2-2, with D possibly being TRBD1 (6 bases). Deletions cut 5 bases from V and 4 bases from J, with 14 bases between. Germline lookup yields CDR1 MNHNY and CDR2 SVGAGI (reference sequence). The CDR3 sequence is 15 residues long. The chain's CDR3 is CASSRQAQPTGELFF. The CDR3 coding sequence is TGTGCCAGCAGTAGACAGGCGCAGCCCACCGGGGAGCTGTTTTTT.

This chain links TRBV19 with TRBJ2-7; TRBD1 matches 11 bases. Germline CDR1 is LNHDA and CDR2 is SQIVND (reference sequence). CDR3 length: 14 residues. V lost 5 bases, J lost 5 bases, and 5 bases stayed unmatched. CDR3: CASSLRTGGNEQYF. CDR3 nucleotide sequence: TGTGCCAGTAGTCTCCGGACAGGGGGCAACGAGCAGTACTTC.

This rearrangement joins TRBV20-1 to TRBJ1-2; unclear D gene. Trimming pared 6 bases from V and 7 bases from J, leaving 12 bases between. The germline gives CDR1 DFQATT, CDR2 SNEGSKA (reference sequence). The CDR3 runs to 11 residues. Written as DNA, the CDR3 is TGCAGTGCCCCTAAAGCCCCTGGCTACACCTTC. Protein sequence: CSAPKAPGYTF.

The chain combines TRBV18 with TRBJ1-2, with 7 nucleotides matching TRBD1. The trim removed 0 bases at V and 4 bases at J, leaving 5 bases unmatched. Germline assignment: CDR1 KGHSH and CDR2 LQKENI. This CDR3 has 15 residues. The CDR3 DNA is TGTGCCAGCTCACCACCCGACAGGGCAGGCTATGGCTACACCTTC. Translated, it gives CASSPPDRAGYGYTF.

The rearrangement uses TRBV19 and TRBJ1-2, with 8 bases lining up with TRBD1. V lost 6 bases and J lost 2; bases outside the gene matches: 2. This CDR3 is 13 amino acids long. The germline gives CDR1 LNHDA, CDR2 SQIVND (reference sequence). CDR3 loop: CASRTGDNYGYTF. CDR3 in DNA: TGTGCCAGTAGGACAGGGGACAACTATGGCTACACCTTC.

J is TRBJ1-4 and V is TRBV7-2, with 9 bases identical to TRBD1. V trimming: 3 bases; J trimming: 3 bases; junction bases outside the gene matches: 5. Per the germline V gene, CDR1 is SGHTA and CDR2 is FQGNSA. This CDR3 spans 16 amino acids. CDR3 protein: CASSFGTGRANEKLFF. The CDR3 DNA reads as TGTGCCAGCAGCTTTGGGACAGGGAGGGCTAATGAAAAACTGTTTTTT.

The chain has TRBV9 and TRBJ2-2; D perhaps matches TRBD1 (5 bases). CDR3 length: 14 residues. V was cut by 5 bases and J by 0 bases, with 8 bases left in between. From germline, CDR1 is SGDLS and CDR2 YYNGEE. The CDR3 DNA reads TGTGCCAGCAGGGACAACGCGAACACCGGGGAGCTGTTTTTT. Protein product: CASRDNANTGELFF.

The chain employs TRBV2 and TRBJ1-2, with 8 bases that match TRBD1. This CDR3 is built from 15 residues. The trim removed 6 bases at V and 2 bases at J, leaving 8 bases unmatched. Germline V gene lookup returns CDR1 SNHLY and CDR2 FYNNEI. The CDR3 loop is CASSAGTGSNYGYTF. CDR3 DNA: TGTGCCAGCAGCGCTGGGACAGGTTCCAACTATGGCTACACCTTC.

CDR3: CASSPGPNNEQFF. The CDR3 bases are TGTGCCAGCTCACCCGGGCCAAACAATGAGCAGTTCTTC. V gene TRBV18 combines with J gene TRBJ2-1; D uncertain. CDR3 length: 13 amino acids. Germline V lookup: CDR1 KGHSH, CDR2 LQKENI. Trimming took off 3 bases at V and 5 bases at J, with 8 bases between the two ends.

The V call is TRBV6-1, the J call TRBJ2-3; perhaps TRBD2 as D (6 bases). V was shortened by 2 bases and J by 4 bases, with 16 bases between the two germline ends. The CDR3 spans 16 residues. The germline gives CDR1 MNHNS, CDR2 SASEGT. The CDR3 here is CASSEYGSGVSDTQYF. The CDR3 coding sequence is TGTGCCAGCAGTGAATACGGTAGCGGAGTGTCAGATACGCAGTATTTT.

The CDR3 region is CASSPDTGHSPLHF. CDR3 nucleotide sequence: TGTGCCAGCAGTCCGGACACGGGGCATTCACCCCTCCACTTT. V is TRBV28 and J is TRBJ1-6, with D maybe TRBD1 (5 bases). V shed 5 bases and J shed 8 bases, with 13 bases lying between them. The CDR3 is made up of 14 amino acids. Germline values: CDR1 MDHEN, CDR2 SYDVKM.

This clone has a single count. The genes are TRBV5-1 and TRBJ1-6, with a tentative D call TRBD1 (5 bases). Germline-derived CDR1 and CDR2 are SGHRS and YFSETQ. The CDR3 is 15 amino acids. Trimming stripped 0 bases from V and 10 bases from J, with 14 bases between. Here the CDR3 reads CASSLEGRANSPLHF. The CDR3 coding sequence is TGCGCCAGCAGCTTGGAGGGCAGGGCAAACTCACCCCTCCACTTT.

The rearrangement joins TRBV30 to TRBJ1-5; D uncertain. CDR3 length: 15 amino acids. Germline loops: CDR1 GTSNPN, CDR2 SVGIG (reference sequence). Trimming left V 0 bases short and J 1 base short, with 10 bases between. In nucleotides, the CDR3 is TGTGCCTGGAGTGTATCGGGCCGCAGCAATCAGCCCCAGCATTTT. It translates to CAWSVSGRSNQPQHF.

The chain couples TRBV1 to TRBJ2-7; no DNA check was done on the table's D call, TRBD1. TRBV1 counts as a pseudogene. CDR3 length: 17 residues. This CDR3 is CTSSQALLGQANHEQYF. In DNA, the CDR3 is TGCACCAGCAGCCAAGCCCTTCTGGGACAGGCGAACCACGAGCAGTACTTC.

The CDR3 coding sequence is TGTGCCATCAGTGAATTTGGGGGCGGTCAGCCCCAGCATTTT. This gives the protein CAISEFGGGQPQHF. The chain is built from TRBV10-3 and TRBJ1-5; weak D call: TRBD1 (6 bases). The CDR3 totals 14 residues. Trimming removed 3 bases at V and 6 bases at J, with 12 bases between. CDR1 is ENHRY and CDR2 is SYGVKD in the germline V gene.

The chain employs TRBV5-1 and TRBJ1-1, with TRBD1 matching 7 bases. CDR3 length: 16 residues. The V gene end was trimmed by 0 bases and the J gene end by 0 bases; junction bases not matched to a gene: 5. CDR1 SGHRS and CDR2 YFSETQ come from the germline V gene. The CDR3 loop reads CASSLDGTAMNTEAFF. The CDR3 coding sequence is TGCGCCAGCAGCTTGGATGGGACAGCGATGAACACTGAAGCTTTCTTT.

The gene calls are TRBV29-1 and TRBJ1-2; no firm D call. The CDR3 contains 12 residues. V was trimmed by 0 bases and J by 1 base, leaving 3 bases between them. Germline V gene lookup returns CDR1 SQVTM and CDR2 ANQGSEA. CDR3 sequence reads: CSVEENNYGYTF. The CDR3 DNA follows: TGCAGCGTTGAAGAAAATAACTATGGCTACACCTTC.

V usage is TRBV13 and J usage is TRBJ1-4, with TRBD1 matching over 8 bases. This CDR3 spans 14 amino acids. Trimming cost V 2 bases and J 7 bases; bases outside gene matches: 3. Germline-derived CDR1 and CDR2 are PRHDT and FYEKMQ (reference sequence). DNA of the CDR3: TGTGCCAGCAGCTTACAGGGGGCAGGTGAAAAACTGTTTTTT. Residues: CASSLQGAGEKLFF.

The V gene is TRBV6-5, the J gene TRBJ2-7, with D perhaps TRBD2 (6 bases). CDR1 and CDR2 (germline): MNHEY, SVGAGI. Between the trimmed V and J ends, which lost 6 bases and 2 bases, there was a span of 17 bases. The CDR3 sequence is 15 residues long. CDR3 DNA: TGTGCCAGCAGCCCCTCCCGGGGGTTACCCTACGAGCAGTACTTC. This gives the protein CASSPSRGLPYEQYF.

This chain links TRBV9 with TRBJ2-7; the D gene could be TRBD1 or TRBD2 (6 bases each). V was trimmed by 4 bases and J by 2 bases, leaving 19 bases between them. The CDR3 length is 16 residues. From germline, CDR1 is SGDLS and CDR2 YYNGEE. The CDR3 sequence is CASSSHSGASPYEQYF. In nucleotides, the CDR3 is TGTGCCAGCAGCTCTCATTCGGGGGCCTCTCCCTACGAGCAGTACTTC.

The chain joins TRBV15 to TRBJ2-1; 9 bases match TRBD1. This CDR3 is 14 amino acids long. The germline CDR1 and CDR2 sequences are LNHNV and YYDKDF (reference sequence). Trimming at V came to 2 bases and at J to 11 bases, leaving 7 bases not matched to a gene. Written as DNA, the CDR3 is TGTGCCACCAGCAGAAAGGGACAGGGAATCAAGCAGTTCTTC. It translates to CATSRKGQGIKQFF.

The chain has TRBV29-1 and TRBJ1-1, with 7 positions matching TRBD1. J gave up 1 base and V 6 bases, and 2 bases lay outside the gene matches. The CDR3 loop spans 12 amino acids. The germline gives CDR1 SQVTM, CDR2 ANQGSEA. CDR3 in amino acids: CSVNRGNTEAFF. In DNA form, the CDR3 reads TGCAGCGTGAACAGGGGGAACACTGAAGCTTTCTTT. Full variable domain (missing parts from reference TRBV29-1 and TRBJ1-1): SAVISQKPSRDICQRGTSLTIQCQVDSQVTMMFWYRQQPGQSLTLIATANQGSEATYESGFVIDKFPISRPNLTFSTLTVSNMSPEDSSIYLCSVNRGNTEAFFGQGTRLTVV.